These T cell receptor beta chains were read from a single sample in a study of shared clonotypes between healthy human individuals. TCRdb keeps only in-frame clones here, not all; method: immunoSEQ multiplex PCR. The sample lists about 480,000 clones, approximately 79% occurring once. The sequencing input was PBMCs. These receptors were collected from a woman aged 35 to 49 in good health. Some clones in this sample may be carry-over from other donors' samples. Both conserved end residues are part of each CDR3. The order of the fields is clone size, J gene, D gene, V gene, CDR3 DNA, CDR3 protein. The D gene is left open where the match is weak. Clone size, where shown, is once, few, many, or a class for clones that have expanded.

clone size: .
J gene: TRBJ1-4
D gene: .
V gene: TRBV28
CDR3 DNA: TGTGCCAGCAGTTCCAGACAGGCGAATGAAAAACTGTTTTTT
CDR3 protein: CASSSRQANEKLFF

clone size: .
J gene: TRBJ1-1
D gene: .
V gene: TRBV7-2
CDR3 DNA: TGCGCCAGCAGCCAAGTTGAGGGGCGGAACACTGAAGCTTTCTTT
CDR3 protein: CASSQVEGRNTEAFF

clone size: .
J gene: TRBJ1-4
D gene: TRBD1
V gene: TRBV4-2
CDR3 DNA: TGTGCCAGCAGCAAATACAGGGGGCGTGACAATGAAAAACTGTTTTTT
CDR3 protein: CASSKYRGRDNEKLFF

clone size: .
J gene: TRBJ2-1
D gene: .
V gene: TRBV6-5
CDR3 DNA: TGTGCCAGCAGTTACCGCCCGAAGGGGGAGCAGTTCTTC
CDR3 protein: CASSYRPKGEQFF

clone size: .
J gene: TRBJ2-7
D gene: TRBD1
V gene: TRBV28
CDR3 DNA: TGTGCCAGCAGTTGGGGACAGGTCTACGAGCAGTACTTC
CDR3 protein: CASSWGQVYEQYF

clone size: .
J gene: TRBJ1-2
D gene: .
V gene: TRBV6-1
CDR3 DNA: TGTGCCAGCGGTTTCACAAGGGGCTCTAACTATGGCTACACCTTC
CDR3 protein: CASGFTRGSNYGYTF

clone size: .
J gene: TRBJ1-2
D gene: .
V gene: TRBV4-1
CDR3 DNA: TGCGCCAGCAGCCCTCCCCAGGGGCGCAACTATGGCTACACCTTC
CDR3 protein: CASSPPQGRNYGYTF

clone size: .
J gene: TRBJ2-1
D gene: TRBD1
V gene: TRBV19
CDR3 DNA: TGTGCCAGTAGTATTGAGGGACAGGGGTTGGGTAATGAGCAGTTCTTC
CDR3 protein: CASSIEGQGLGNEQFF

clone size: .
J gene: TRBJ2-2
D gene: TRBD2
V gene: TRBV13
CDR3 DNA: TGTGCCAGCATCGTATCCCATAGGCTAGCGGTGAACACCGGGGAGCTGTTTTTT
CDR3 protein: CASIVSHRLAVNTGELFF

clone size: .
J gene: TRBJ2-7
D gene: .
V gene: TRBV6-6
CDR3 DNA: TGTGCCAGTCACGAGGGGTCGTCGCGCTCCTACGAGCAGTACTTC
CDR3 protein: CASHEGSSRSYEQYF

clone size: .
J gene: TRBJ2-6
D gene: .
V gene: TRBV4-3
CDR3 DNA: TGCGCCAGCAGCAGCGAATCTGGGGCCAACGTCCTGACTTTC
CDR3 protein: CASSSESGANVLTF

clone size: .
J gene: TRBJ2-3
D gene: .
V gene: TRBV12-2
CDR3 DNA: TGTGCAAGTCGCTCGTCTCTGTTTGAGCGGGACAACACAGATACGCAGTATTTT
CDR3 protein: CASRSSLFERDNTDTQYF

clone size: .
J gene: TRBJ2-1
D gene: TRBD2
V gene: TRBV30
CDR3 DNA: TGTGCCTGGAGTGTATCTGCGGGAGGATACAATGAGCAGTTCTTC
CDR3 protein: CAWSVSAGGYNEQFF

clone size: few
J gene: TRBJ1-3
D gene: .
V gene: TRBV6-1
CDR3 DNA: TGTGCCAGCAGTGAAAACAGGGACCCAAACACCATATATTTT
CDR3 protein: CASSENRDPNTIYF

clone size: .
J gene: TRBJ2-2
D gene: .
V gene: TRBV5-1
CDR3 DNA: TGCGCCAGCAGCTTGGTGGGTAACACCGGGGAGCTGTTTTTT
CDR3 protein: CASSLVGNTGELFF

clone size: .
J gene: TRBJ1-3
D gene: TRBD1
V gene: TRBV18
CDR3 DNA: TGTGCCAGCTCACCAGACCTCGACAGGGCTGGAAACACCATATATTTT
CDR3 protein: CASSPDLDRAGNTIYF